Shown below are 3 T cell receptor beta chains from a single sample sequenced in a study of blood T cell repertoires in COVID-19. Some clones are missing from TCRdb's copy, which holds only in-frame ones; the method was immunoSEQ multiplex PCR. The table lists a few hundred thousand clones, around 87% of them singletons, with around 3% in the top ten. Sequencing used peripheral blood. These receptors originate from a human donor in a cohort sampled during active COVID-19.

The chain carries TRBV18 and TRBJ1-5, with TRBD1 identical over 7 bases. CDR1 and CDR2 (germline): KGHSH, LQKENI. J gave up 4 bases and V 4 bases, and 7 bases lay outside the gene matches. The CDR3 has 15 residues. The CDR3 reads CASSLRDSLNQPQHF. The CDR3 DNA reads as TGTGCCAGCTCACTCCGGGACAGCTTAAATCAGCCCCAGCATTTT.

The genes are TRBV3-1 (or the pseudogene TRBV3-2) and TRBJ1-3; D remains unclear. The length of the CDR3 is 16 residues. CDR1 and CDR2 (germline): LGHDT, YNNKEL (reference sequence). V dropped 4 bases and J dropped 0 bases, with 13 bases sitting between them. CDR3 coding DNA: TGTGCCAGCAGCCCAACCGGCTGGAGCTCTGGAAACACCATATATTTT. Translated, it gives CASSPTGWSSGNTIYF.

This clone turned up a few times. The rearrangement links TRBV5-6 to TRBJ1-1; D might be TRBD1 (6 bases). V lost 4 bases and J 0 bases, leaving 16 bases between the germline ends. Germline V CDR1 and CDR2: SGHDT, YYEEEE. There are 16 residues in the CDR3. CDR3 nucleotide sequence: TGTGCCAGCAGCCCAACATATCGGACAGTGAACACTGAAGCTTTCTTT. Translated, it gives CASSPTYRTVNTEAFF.